The 10 T cell receptor beta chains given below trace back to one sample, sequenced in a study of cytomegalovirus exposure and HLA in healthy donors. Both 60 Vbeta primers and 13 Jbeta primers went into the PCR. The assay was immunoSEQ multiplex PCR, and TCRdb's table has in-frame clones only and misses some. This sample has 63,000 or so clones, with 65% to 85% found just once. The specimen was PBMCs. These receptors all come from a woman aged 25 to 39 in good health and CMV-seronegative.

This clone was detected a few times. This sequence joins TRBV7-2 and TRBJ2-7, with TRBD1 matching 7 bases. The CDR3 contains 15 residues. The J segment lost 5 bases and the V segment lost 3 bases, leaving 10 bases of the junction unmatched. CDR1 and CDR2 from the germline V gene are SGHTA and FQGNSA. The CDR3: CASSFWGTDADEQYF. CDR3 nucleotide sequence: TGTGCCAGCAGCTTCTGGGGGACAGACGCAGACGAGCAGTACTTC.

The chain links TRBV10-3 to TRBJ2-1; 9 positions match TRBD1. The V and J ends lost 0 bases and 9 bases, in that order; junction bases with no gene match: 9. Germline lookup yields CDR1 ENHRY and CDR2 SYGVKD. The CDR3 totals 16 residues. The CDR3 spells CAISESPGQGPGEQFF. The CDR3 DNA reads TGTGCCATCAGTGAGTCTCCGGGACAGGGTCCTGGTGAGCAGTTCTTC.

The chain carries TRBV5-4 and TRBJ2-3, with a possible D match to TRBD2 (6 bases). The CDR3 sequence is 15 residues long. The V gene's germline CDR1 is SGHNT and CDR2 YYREEE (reference sequence). V was shortened by 4 bases and J by 0 bases, with 12 bases between the two germline ends. The CDR3 DNA reads TGTGCCAGCAGCCAGGAGGGGCGTAGCACAGATACGCAGTATTTT. Translation: CASSQEGRSTDTQYF.

The chain combines TRBV30 with TRBJ1-1, with D perhaps matching TRBD1 (6 bases). Germline CDR1 reads GTSNPN; CDR2 reads SVGIG (reference sequence). Trimming shortened V by 3 bases and J by 5 bases, and 19 bases separated the two germline ends. There are 15 residues in the CDR3. CDR3 loop: CAWRVGQQVYTEAFF. CDR3 DNA sequence: TGTGCCTGGAGGGTAGGACAGCAGGTTTATACTGAAGCTTTCTTT.

In this sample, this clone turned up a few times. The chain links TRBV14 to TRBJ2-1, with D perhaps matching TRBD1 (5 bases). V lost 0 bases to trimming and J lost 9 bases, with 15 bases between them. Germline values: CDR1 SGHDN, CDR2 FVKESK. The CDR3 is 15 residues long. This CDR3 is CASSQDYAGPVEQFF. The DNA for the CDR3 is TGTGCCAGCAGCCAAGATTACGCAGGGCCTGTTGAGCAGTTCTTC. Using reference TRBV14 and TRBJ2-1 for the parts outside the CDR3, the full variable domain is EAGVTQFPSHSVIEKGQTVTLRCDPISGHDNLYWYRRVMGKEIKFLLHFVKESKQDESGMPNNRFLAERTGGTYSTLKVQPAELEDSGVYFCASSQDYAGPVEQFFGPGTRLTVL.

The V call is TRBV2, the J call TRBJ2-2, with TRBD2 matching 7 bases. The CDR3 spans 14 residues. J lost 1 base, V lost 7 bases, and 3 bases had no gene match. The V gene's germline CDR1 is SNHLY and CDR2 FYNNEI. The CDR3 nucleotides read TGTGCCAGCATGCGGGAGAGGAACACCGGGGAGCTGTTTTTT. The encoded protein is CASMRERNTGELFF.

The chain links TRBV30 to TRBJ1-1; D remains unclear. The CDR3 runs to 12 residues. Germline V gene lookup returns CDR1 GTSNPN and CDR2 SVGIG (reference sequence). Trimming took 0 bases from V and 6 from J, leaving 8 bases between them. In DNA form, the CDR3 reads TGTGCCTGGAGTGTACTTGGTCCTGAAGCTTTCTTT. Translation gives CAWSVLGPEAFF.

In its sample, this clone was seen once. The chain joins TRBV5-1 to TRBJ2-3, with TRBD2 matching 10 bases. Germline V gives CDR1 SGHRS, CDR2 YFSETQ. The CDR3 is 16 residues long. The J segment lost 1 base and the V segment lost 4 bases, leaving 6 bases of the junction unmatched. The CDR3 spells CASSPASGSGTDTQYF. CDR3 coding DNA: TGCGCCAGCAGCCCCGCTAGCGGGAGCGGCACAGATACGCAGTATTTT.

The rearrangement uses TRBV2 and TRBJ2-7, with TRBD1 as a possible D gene (6 bases). Trimming left V 2 bases short and J 1 base short, with 9 bases between. There are 14 residues in the CDR3. Germline CDR1 SNHLY, CDR2 FYNNEI. CDR3 region: CASSEQGSSYEQYF. The CDR3 coding sequence is TGTGCCAGCAGTGAACAGGGGTCTTCCTACGAGCAGTACTTC.

This rearrangement joins TRBV7-9 to TRBJ1-4; 8 bases map to TRBD1. The CDR3 contains 16 residues. Germline CDR1 is SEHNR and CDR2 is FQNEAQ (reference sequence). V shed 5 bases and J 6 bases; nucleotides not matched to a gene: 11. For the CDR3, the DNA is TGTGCCAGCAGCGGCGACCGACAGGGGTGGGATGAAAAACTGTTTTTT. Translation: CASSGDRQGWDEKLFF. The whole variable domain, remainder taken from reference TRBV7-9 and TRBJ1-4, is DTGVSQNPRHKITKRGQNVTFRCDPISEHNRLYWYRQTLGQGPEFLTYFQNEAQLEKSRLLSDRFSAERPKGSFSTLEIQRTEQGDSAMYLCASSGDRQGWDEKLFFGSGTQLSVL.